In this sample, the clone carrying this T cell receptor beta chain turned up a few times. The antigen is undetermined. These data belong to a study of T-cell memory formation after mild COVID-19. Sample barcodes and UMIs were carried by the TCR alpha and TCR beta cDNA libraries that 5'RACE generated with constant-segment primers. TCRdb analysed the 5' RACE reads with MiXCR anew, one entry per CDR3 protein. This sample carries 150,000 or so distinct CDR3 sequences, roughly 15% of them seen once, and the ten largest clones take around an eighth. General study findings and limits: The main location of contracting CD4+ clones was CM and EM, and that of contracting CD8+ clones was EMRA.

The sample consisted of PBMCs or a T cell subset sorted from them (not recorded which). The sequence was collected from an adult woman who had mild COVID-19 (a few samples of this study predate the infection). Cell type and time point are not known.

CDR3 nucleotide sequence: TGTGCCAGCAGGCCAGACAGGGATACGTCCTACGAGCAGTACTTC. Its protein is CASRPDRDTSYEQYF. This sequence joins TRBV2 and TRBJ2-7; 7 nucleotides match TRBD1. From germline, CDR1 is SNHLY and CDR2 FYNNEI. The CDR3 spans 15 residues. Trimming removed 6 bases from V and 1 base from J; junction bases left unmatched: 9.